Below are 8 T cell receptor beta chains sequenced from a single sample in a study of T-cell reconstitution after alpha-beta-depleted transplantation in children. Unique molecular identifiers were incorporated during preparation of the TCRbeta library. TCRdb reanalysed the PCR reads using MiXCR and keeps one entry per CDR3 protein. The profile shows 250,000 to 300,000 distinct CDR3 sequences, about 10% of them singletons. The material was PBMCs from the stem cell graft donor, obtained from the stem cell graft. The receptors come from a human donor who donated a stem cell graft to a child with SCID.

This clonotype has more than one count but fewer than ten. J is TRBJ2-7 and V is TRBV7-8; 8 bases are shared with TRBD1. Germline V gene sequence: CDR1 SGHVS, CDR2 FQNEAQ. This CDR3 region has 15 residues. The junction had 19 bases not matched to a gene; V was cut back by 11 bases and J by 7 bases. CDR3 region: CAGGPGTGSPGEQYF. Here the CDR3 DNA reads TGTGCCGGCGGTCCCGGGACAGGTTCCCCCGGAGAGCAGTACTTC.

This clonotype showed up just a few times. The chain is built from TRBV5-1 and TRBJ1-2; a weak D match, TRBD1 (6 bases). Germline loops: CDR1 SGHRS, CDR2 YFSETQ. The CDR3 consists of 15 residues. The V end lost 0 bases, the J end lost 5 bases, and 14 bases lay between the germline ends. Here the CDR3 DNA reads TGCGCCAGCAGCTTGGATTGGACACAGGGTTATGGCTACACCTTC. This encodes CASSLDWTQGYGYTF.

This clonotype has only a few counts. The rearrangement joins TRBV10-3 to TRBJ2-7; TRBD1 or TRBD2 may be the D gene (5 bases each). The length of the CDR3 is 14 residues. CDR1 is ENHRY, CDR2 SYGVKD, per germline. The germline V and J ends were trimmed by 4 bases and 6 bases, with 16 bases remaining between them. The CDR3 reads CAISGVGDLGEQYF. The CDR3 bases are TGTGCCATCAGTGGGGTGGGGGACCTTGGCGAGCAGTACTTC.

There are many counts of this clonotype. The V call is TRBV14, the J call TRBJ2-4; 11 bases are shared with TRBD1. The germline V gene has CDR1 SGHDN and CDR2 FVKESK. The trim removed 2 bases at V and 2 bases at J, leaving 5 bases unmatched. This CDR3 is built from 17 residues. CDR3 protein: CASSQRTGGASKNIQYF. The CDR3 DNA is TGTGCCAGCAGCCAAAGGACAGGGGGCGCCTCCAAAAACATTCAGTACTTC. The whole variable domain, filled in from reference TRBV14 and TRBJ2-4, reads EAGVTQFPSHSVIEKGQTVTLRCDPISGHDNLYWYRRVMGKEIKFLLHFVKESKQDESGMPNNRFLAERTGGTYSTLKVQPAELEDSGVYFCASSQRTGGASKNIQYFGAGTRLSVL.

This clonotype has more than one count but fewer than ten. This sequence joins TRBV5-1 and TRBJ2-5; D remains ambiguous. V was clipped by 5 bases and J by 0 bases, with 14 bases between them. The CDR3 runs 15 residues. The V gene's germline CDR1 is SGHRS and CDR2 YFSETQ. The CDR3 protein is CASSRGNSNQETQYF. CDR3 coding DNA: TGCGCCAGCAGTCGAGGAAACAGTAACCAAGAGACCCAGTACTTC. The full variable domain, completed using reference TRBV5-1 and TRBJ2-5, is KAGVTQTPRYLIKTRGQQVTLSCSPISGHRSVSWYQQTPGQGLQFLFEYFSETQRNKGNFPGRFSGRQFSNSRSEMNVSTLELGDSALYLCASSRGNSNQETQYFGPGTRLLVL.

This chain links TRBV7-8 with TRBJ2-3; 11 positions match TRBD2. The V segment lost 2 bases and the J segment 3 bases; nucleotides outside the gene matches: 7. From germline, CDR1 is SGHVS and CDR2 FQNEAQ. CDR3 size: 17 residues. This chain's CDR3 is CASSLIGTSGFTDTQYF. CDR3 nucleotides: TGTGCCAGCAGCTTAATCGGGACTAGCGGTTTTACAGATACGCAGTATTTT. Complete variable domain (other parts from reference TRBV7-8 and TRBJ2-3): GAGVSQSPRYKVAKRGQDVALRCDPISGHVSLFWYQQALGQGPEFLTYFQNEAQLDKSGLPSDRFFAERPEGSVSTLKIQRTQQEDSAVYLCASSLIGTSGFTDTQYFGPGTRLTVL.

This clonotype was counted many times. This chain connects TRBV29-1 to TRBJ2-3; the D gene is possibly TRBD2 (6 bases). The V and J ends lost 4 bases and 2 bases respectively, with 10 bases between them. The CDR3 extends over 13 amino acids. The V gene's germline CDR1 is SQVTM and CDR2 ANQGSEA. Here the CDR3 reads CSVGGVATDTQYF. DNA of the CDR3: TGCAGCGTTGGCGGGGTGGCCACAGATACGCAGTATTTT.

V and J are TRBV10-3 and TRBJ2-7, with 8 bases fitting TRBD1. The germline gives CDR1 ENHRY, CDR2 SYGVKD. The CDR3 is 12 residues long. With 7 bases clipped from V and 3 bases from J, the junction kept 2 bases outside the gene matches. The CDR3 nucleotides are TGTGCCATCACAGGGGGCGGCTACGAGCAGTACTTC. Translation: CAITGGGYEQYF.